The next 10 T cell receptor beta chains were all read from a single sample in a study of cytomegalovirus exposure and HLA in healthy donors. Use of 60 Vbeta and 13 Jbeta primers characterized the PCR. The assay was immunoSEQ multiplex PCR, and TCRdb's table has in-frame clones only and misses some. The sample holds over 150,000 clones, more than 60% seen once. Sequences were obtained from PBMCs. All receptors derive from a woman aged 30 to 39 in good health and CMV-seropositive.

The CDR3 loop reads CASTPRGLAGGHNEQFF. The CDR3 DNA is TGTGCCAGCACACCTCGAGGACTAGCGGGAGGCCACAATGAGCAGTTCTTC. The genes are TRBV27 and TRBJ2-1; 14 nucleotides align to TRBD2. CDR1 is MNHEY and CDR2 is SMNVEV in the germline V gene (reference sequence). Trimming cost V 7 bases and J 5 bases; bases outside gene matches: 10. This CDR3 is 17 amino acids long.

The chain's CDR3 is CASSPALAGGGTQYF. The CDR3 DNA is TGTGCCAGCAGTCCCGCCCTGGCGGGAGGTGGAACGCAGTATTTT. The chain links TRBV28 to TRBJ2-3; 8 nucleotides line up with TRBD2. The germline V gene encodes CDR1 MDHEN and CDR2 SYDVKM. The CDR3 contains 15 residues. Unmatched junction bases numbered 13, after V lost 5 bases and J lost 9 bases.

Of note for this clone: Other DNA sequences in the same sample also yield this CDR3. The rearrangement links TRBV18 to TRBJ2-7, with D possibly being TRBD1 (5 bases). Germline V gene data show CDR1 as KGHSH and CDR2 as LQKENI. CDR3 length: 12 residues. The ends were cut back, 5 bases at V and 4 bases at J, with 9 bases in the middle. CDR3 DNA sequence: TGTGCCAGCTCAGGGCAGGGTTACGAGCAGTACTTC. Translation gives CASSGQGYEQYF.

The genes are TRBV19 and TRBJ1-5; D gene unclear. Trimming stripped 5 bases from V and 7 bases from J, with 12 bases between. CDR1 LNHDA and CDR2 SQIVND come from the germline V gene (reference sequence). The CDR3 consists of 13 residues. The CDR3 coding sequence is TGTGCCAGTAGTGCGGGTGCACGGCAGCCCCAGCATTTT. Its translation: CASSAGARQPQHF. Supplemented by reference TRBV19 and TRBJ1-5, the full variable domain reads DGGITQSPKYLFRKEGQNVTLSCEQNLNHDAMYWYRQDPGQGLRLIYYSQIVNDFQKGDIAEGYSVSREKKESFPLTVTSAQKNPTAFYLCASSAGARQPQHFGDGTRLSIL.

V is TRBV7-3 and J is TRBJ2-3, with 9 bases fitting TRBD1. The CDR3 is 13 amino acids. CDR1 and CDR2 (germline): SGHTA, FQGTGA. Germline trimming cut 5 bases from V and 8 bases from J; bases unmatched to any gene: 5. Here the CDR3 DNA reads TGTGCCAGCAGCGCTTTGACAGGGGGTACGCAGTATTTT. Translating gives CASSALTGGTQYF.

CDR3 sequence (DNA): TGTGCCAGCAGCTTACGCCCGGGACAGGCCGCACTCGAAAGCTCTGGGGCCAACGTCCTGACTTTC. It encodes CASSLRPGQAALESSGANVLTF. The chain links TRBV13 to TRBJ2-6; 8 bases are a match to TRBD1. The germline V gene has CDR1 PRHDT and CDR2 FYEKMQ (reference sequence). V dropped 2 bases and J dropped 0; count of bases not matched to a gene: 18. This CDR3 has 22 amino acids.

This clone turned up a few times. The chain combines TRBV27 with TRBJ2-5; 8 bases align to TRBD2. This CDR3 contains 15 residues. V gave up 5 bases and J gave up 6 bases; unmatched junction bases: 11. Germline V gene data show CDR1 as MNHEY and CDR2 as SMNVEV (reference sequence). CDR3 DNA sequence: TGTGCCAGCAGTGGAGTCAGCGGGAGAGGGAAGACCCAGTACTTC. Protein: CASSGVSGRGKTQYF.

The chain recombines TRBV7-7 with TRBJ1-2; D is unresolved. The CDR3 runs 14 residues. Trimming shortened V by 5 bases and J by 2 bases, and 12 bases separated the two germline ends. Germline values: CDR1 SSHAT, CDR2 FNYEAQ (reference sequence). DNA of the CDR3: TGTGCCAGCAGCCCTCTGACAACCAACTATGGCTACACCTTC. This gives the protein CASSPLTTNYGYTF.

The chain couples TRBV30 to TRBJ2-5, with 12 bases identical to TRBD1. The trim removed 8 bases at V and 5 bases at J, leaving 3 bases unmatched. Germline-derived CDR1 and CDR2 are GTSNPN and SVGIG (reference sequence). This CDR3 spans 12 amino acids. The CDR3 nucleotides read TGTGCCGGGGACAGGGGGCTTGAGACCCAGTACTTC. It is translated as CAGDRGLETQYF. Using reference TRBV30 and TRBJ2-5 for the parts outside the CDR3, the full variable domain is SQTIHQWPATLVQPVGSPLSLECTVEGTSNPNLYWYRQAAGRGLQLLFYSVGIGQISSEVPQNLSASRPQDRQFILSSKKLLLSDSGFYLCAGDRGLETQYFGPGTRLLVL.

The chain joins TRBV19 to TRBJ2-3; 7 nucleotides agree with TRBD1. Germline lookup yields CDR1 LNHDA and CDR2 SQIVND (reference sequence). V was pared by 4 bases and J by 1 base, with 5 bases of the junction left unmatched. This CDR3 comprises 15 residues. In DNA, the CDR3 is TGTGCCAGTAGTACGAGCGGACAGGGCACAGATACGCAGTATTTT. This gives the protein CASSTSGQGTDTQYF.